The rows below give T cell receptor beta chains drawn from one sample of a study of blood T cell repertoires in COVID-19. Sequencing used immunoSEQ multiplex PCR; TCRdb keeps in-frame clones, though not all of them. The sample shows roughly 140,000 clones, over 80% of them seen only once. The material sequenced was PBMCs or T cells enriched from blood (not recorded which). The receptors were sampled from a woman between 35 and 50 years old who had recovered from COVID-19. Both conserved end residues are trimmed from each CDR3. D genes are given only for firm matches. The size field is filled for only some rows; it gives once, few, many or a size class.

TRBV7-9 | TRBD2 | NA | ASSVSPFLAGRGNEQF
TRBV5-4 | TRBD1 | NA | ASSPGGVDGYT
TRBV2 | NA | NA | ASITGYEQY
TRBV7-9 | NA | NA | ASSLGALRNEQY
TRBV2 | NA | NA | ASSVGAARSSYNEQF
TRBV2 | TRBD1 | NA | ASMRGQVAGELF
TRBV11-2 | NA | NA | ASSLVSGGWTEAF
TRBV29-1 | NA | NA | SVEAPGLRRDNEQF
TRBV7-9 | NA | NA | ASSLASGAQGGYT
TRBV6-5 | TRBD1 | NA | ASSSGTGGYNSPLH
TRBV20-1 | NA | NA | SARGAETQY
TRBV18 | TRBD1 | once | ASSRGQGRGNEQF
TRBV6-5 | NA | NA | ASIPGGGRNTEAF
TRBV6-5 | NA | NA | ASGVEEAFNQPQH
TRBV19 | NA | NA | ASSTGGPHHSSYNSPLH
TRBV7-9 | TRBD1 | NA | ASSLRTGENTEAF
TRBV13 | NA | once | ASSQGQYDNSPLH
TRBV4-1 | NA | NA | ASSLGVGFSDSPLH
TRBV2 | NA | NA | ASSATSTIGELF
TRBV1 | NA | NA | TSQVDQPQH
TRBV4-1 | NA | NA | ASSQEPHRLADTQY
TRBV7-3 | TRBD2 | NA | ASSFGGGDTQY
TRBV2 | NA | NA | ASIPGAGGLEAF
TRBV30 | TRBD1 | once | AWSRTGLGEKLF